This T cell receptor beta chain is drawn from a study of CD8 T cells in ankylosing spondylitis. Regarding the study as a whole: One TCR beta motif, made up of eight or nine highly homologous variants, appeared characteristic of ankylosing spondylitis blood. Disease-linked clones proved CD8+ and comparatively uncommon in peripheral blood. Reportedly, significant enrichment of disease-linked clones occurred in matched ankylosing spondylitis synovial fluid.

Ten or more counts support this clonotype. As yet, its antigen is unknown. Libraries of TCR beta came from quantitative 5'-RACE with molecular barcodes. Via MiXCR, TCRdb re-called the 5' RACE reads, giving one row per CDR3 protein. The top ten clones hold over 7.5% of a sample with about 160,000 distinct CDR3 sequences, approximately 16% of them seen once. This receptor was identified in a male donor with ankylosing spondylitis or in good health (not recorded which). Sample: blood, either unsorted or a sorted T cell fraction (not recorded which).

CDR3 protein: CASRSGITDTQYF. The CDR3 region has the DNA TGTGCCAGCCGTAGCGGGATCACAGATACGCAGTATTTT. V gene TRBV5-4 combines with J gene TRBJ2-3; 8 bases map to TRBD2. V dropped 7 bases and J dropped 2; count of bases not matched to a gene: 3. Germline assignment: CDR1 SGHNT and CDR2 YYREEE (reference sequence). The CDR3 covers 13 residues. Complete variable domain (other parts from reference TRBV5-4 and TRBJ2-3): ETGVTQSPTHLIKTRGQQVTLRCSSQSGHNTVSWYQQALGQGPQFIFQYYREEENGRGNFPPRFSGLQFPNYSSELNVNALELDDSALYLCASRSGITDTQYFGPGTRLTVL.